Listed here are 20 T cell receptor beta chains from one sample, sequenced in a study of blood T cell repertoires in COVID-19. The repertoire was sequenced with immunoSEQ multiplex PCR; TCRdb's copy has only in-frame clones and lacks some. The table records some 240,000 clones, about nine tenths of them present only once. Sequencing was performed on peripheral blood. The receptors were gathered from a man aged 60-69 years who had recovered from COVID-19.

The CDR3 sequence is CATSDVRQGSYNEQFF. As DNA, the CDR3 is TGTGCCACCAGTGATGTTCGGCAGGGGTCCTACAATGAGCAGTTCTTC. The chain has TRBV24-1 and TRBJ2-1, with TRBD1 as a possible D gene (6 bases). Trimming took off 3 bases at V and 1 base at J, with 12 bases between the two ends. The CDR3 covers 16 residues. Germline V CDR1 and CDR2: KGHDR, SFDVKD.

The chain uses TRBV10-1 and TRBJ1-6; the match to TRBD1 covers 10 bases. The germline gives CDR1 WNHNN, CDR2 SYGVQD (reference sequence). The CDR3 runs 17 residues. Trimming at V came to 4 bases and at J to 10 bases, leaving 13 bases not matched to a gene. This CDR3 is CASSGTTGGTFLSPLHF. The CDR3 nucleotides read TGCGCCAGCAGTGGGACGACAGGGGGCACGTTTCTGTCACCCCTCCACTTT.

The chain combines TRBV5-1 with TRBJ2-2, with 9 positions matching TRBD1. The CDR3 length is 16 residues. After removal of 1 base from V and 3 bases from J, the junction contained 4 bases not matched to a gene. In germline, CDR1 is SGHRS, CDR2 YFSETQ. The CDR3 nucleotides read TGCGCCAGCAGCTTGAGGACAGGGGCGGACACCGGGGAGCTGTTTTTT. It codes for CASSLRTGADTGELFF.

This clone was counted once. J is TRBJ1-3 and V is TRBV9; TRBD1 is a possible D gene (5 bases). The V gene's germline CDR1 is SGDLS and CDR2 YYNGEE. V lost 4 bases and J 1 base, leaving 18 bases between the germline ends. This CDR3 contains 17 residues. CDR3 DNA: TGTGCCAGCAGCCTAGAGTGGGGCATGACTTCTGGAAACACCATATATTTT. Amino acids: CASSLEWGMTSGNTIYF.

The chain combines TRBV19 with TRBJ2-3; the match to TRBD2 covers 9 bases. Germline lookup yields CDR1 LNHDA and CDR2 SQIVND (reference sequence). Losses at the gene ends were 2 bases for V and 1 base for J; bases not matched to a gene: 10. The CDR3 extends over 18 amino acids. The CDR3 coding sequence is TGTGCCAGTAGTATATCCTTTAGCGGGGGCCCCCGCACAGATACGCAGTATTTT. This sequence encodes CASSISFSGGPRTDTQYF.

This clone was seen once. V is TRBV7-9 and J is TRBJ2-5; tentative D call: TRBD1 (5 bases). Germline assignment: CDR1 SEHNR and CDR2 FQNEAQ (reference sequence). The germline V and J ends were trimmed by 5 bases and 0 bases, with 13 bases remaining between them. The CDR3 covers 15 residues. The CDR3 loop reads CASSPQGKYQETQYF. In nucleotides, the CDR3 is TGTGCCAGCAGCCCCCAGGGAAAGTACCAAGAGACCCAGTACTTC.

This rearrangement joins TRBV18 to TRBJ2-7; 10 bases match TRBD1. The CDR3 spans 15 residues. Trimming took 2 bases from V and 3 from J; bases not matched to a gene: 4. The germline V gene encodes CDR1 KGHSH and CDR2 LQKENI. The CDR3 DNA reads as TGTGCCAGCTCACCAAGGGACAGGGGCCTCTACGAGCAGTACTTC. It encodes CASSPRDRGLYEQYF.

The DNA of the CDR3 is TGTGCCATCACTAACAAGGGGGGACAGAGCACCGGGGAGCTGTTTTTT. Translated, it gives CAITNKGGQSTGELFF. The V and J genes are TRBV10-3 and TRBJ2-2, with a weak D call TRBD1 (7 bases). CDR3 length: 16 amino acids. V was pared by 7 bases and J by 4 bases, with 19 bases between. The germline CDR1 and CDR2 sequences are ENHRY and SYGVKD.

V usage is TRBV6-1 and J usage is TRBJ1-2, with D unclear. Germline V CDR1 and CDR2: MNHNS, SASEGT. V shed 2 bases and J shed 3 bases, with 10 bases lying between them. The CDR3 is 14 amino acids. As DNA, the CDR3 is TGTGCCAGCAGTGAAACCGCAGTGTACTATGGCTACACCTTC. Its protein product is CASSETAVYYGYTF.

The V call is TRBV7-9, the J call TRBJ1-2; a possible D gene is TRBD1 (6 bases). Trimming stripped 5 bases from V and 1 base from J, with 20 bases between. CDR3 length: 17 residues. Looked up from germline, CDR1 is SEHNR and CDR2 is FQNEAQ (reference sequence). The CDR3 spells CASSLGSGAAVNYGYTF. CDR3 nucleotide sequence: TGTGCCAGCAGCCTCGGGTCAGGGGCCGCAGTTAACTATGGCTACACCTTC.

The rearrangement joins TRBV5-8 to TRBJ2-7, with D hard to call. The germline gives CDR1 SGHTS, CDR2 YDEGEE. The CDR3 is made up of 13 amino acids. The V end was cut by 2 bases, the J end by 7 bases, with 13 bases between. The CDR3 reads CASSFSSGREQYF. The CDR3 bases are TGTGCCAGCAGCTTTTCGTCAGGCAGGGAGCAGTACTTC.

With regard to this clone: Other DNA sequences in the sample encode the same CDR3. V is TRBV6-5 and J is TRBJ1-5, with no clear D. Germline lookup yields CDR1 MNHEY and CDR2 SVGAGI. The CDR3 covers 12 residues. V was shortened by 4 bases and J by 4 bases, with 5 bases between the two germline ends. CDR3 in amino acids: CASSSGNQPQHF. CDR3 DNA: TGTGCCAGCAGTTCAGGAAATCAGCCCCAGCATTTT.

This chain joins TRBV3-1 (or the pseudogene TRBV3-2) and TRBJ2-3; 11 bases fit TRBD2. The CDR3 extends over 15 amino acids. Germline V CDR1 and CDR2: LGHDT, YNNKEL (reference sequence). The V gene end was trimmed by 8 bases and the J gene end by 2 bases; junction bases not matched to a gene: 6. The CDR3 here is CASGLAGATTDTQYF. The CDR3 coding sequence is TGTGCCAGCGGACTAGCGGGTGCAACCACAGATACGCAGTATTTT.

V usage is TRBV6-5 and J usage is TRBJ1-4; 8 bases line up with TRBD1. Germline loops: CDR1 MNHEY, CDR2 SVGAGI. The V and J ends lost 5 bases and 7 bases, in that order; junction bases with no gene match: 6. The CDR3 runs to 14 residues. The DNA of the CDR3 is TGTGCCAGCAGTCCTCAGGGGGCGCGTGAAAAACTGTTTTTT. It yields the protein CASSPQGAREKLFF.

The chain combines TRBV5-6 with TRBJ2-7, with TRBD2 identical over 7 bases. Losses at the gene ends were 4 bases for V and 5 bases for J; bases not matched to a gene: 9. The CDR3 contains 14 residues. Germline lookup yields CDR1 SGHDT and CDR2 YYEEEE. The CDR3 bases are TGTGCCAGCAGCCCTGTAGCGGGTAGGGACGAGCAGTACGTC. This gives the protein CASSPVAGRDEQYV.

This chain joins TRBV7-2 and TRBJ1-3; 8 bases agree with TRBD1. The CDR3 extends over 14 amino acids. CDR1 and CDR2 from the germline V gene are SGHTA and FQGNSA. V dropped 8 bases and J dropped 4; count of bases not matched to a gene: 7. The CDR3 loop is CASRGQGAGNTIYF. The CDR3 bases are TGTGCCAGCCGAGGACAGGGTGCGGGAAACACCATATATTTT.

The gene calls are TRBV28 and TRBJ1-5, with 8 bases identical to TRBD1. CDR3 size: 14 residues. Unmatched junction bases numbered 10, after V lost 11 bases and J lost 4 bases. The germline V gene encodes CDR1 MDHEN and CDR2 SYDVKM. The CDR3 sequence: CAVIGQGTNQPQHF. In DNA form, the CDR3 reads TGTGCCGTTATCGGACAGGGAACAAATCAGCCCCAGCATTTT.

The chain carries TRBV19 and TRBJ1-5, with a weak D call TRBD1 (6 bases). The ends were cut back, 5 bases at V and 0 bases at J, with 8 bases in the middle. This CDR3 contains 14 residues. Germline CDR1 reads LNHDA; CDR2 reads SQIVND (reference sequence). CDR3 protein: CASSGQNSNQPQHF. In nucleotides, the CDR3 is TGTGCCAGTAGTGGACAGAATAGCAATCAGCCCCAGCATTTT.

V usage is TRBV5-1 and J usage is TRBJ2-3, with D maybe TRBD1 (5 bases). This CDR3 region has 13 residues. The V gene lost 5 bases and the J gene lost 2 bases, with 9 bases spanning the gap. Germline V gives CDR1 SGHRS, CDR2 YFSETQ. CDR3 nucleotide sequence: TGCGCCAGCAGGCCGGACACCACAGATACGCAGTATTTT. Translating gives CASRPDTTDTQYF.

This clone appeared once. The chain carries TRBV2 and TRBJ2-5; unclear D gene. This CDR3 is built from 15 residues. Germline V gene sequence: CDR1 SNHLY, CDR2 FYNNEI. Deletions cut 2 bases from V and 1 base from J, with 11 bases between. CDR3 sequence: CASSESPYPQETQYF. The CDR3 DNA sequence: TGTGCCAGCAGTGAAAGTCCCTACCCCCAAGAGACCCAGTACTTC.